This TCR beta chain was recorded in a study of blood T cell repertoires in COVID-19. Study-level background: Collection of acute and convalescent COVID-19 samples took place in the United States, Italy and Spain. PBMCs, B-cell-depleted T cells, or T cells were the source of the cDNA or gDNA that made up the material.

This clone was detected a few times. As processed by the authors: Reference gene primer amplification gave nucleated cell count estimates. Profiled with immunoSEQ multiplex PCR; TCRdb holds only in-frame clones, not every one. V and J calls and clone size come straight from that table; D and trimming were deduced from the DNA. Here the sample spans about 200,000 clones, 70% to 80% being singletons. The ends lost 10 bases at V and 3 bases at J; junction bases unmatched: 4. This CDR3 region has 12 residues. CDR1 and CDR2 from the germline V gene are SGHRS and YFSETQ. V usage is TRBV5-1 and J usage is TRBJ1-1, with 9 bases matching TRBD1. Specimen: peripheral blood. This TCR was recovered from a woman aged 40 to 50 with COVID-19, enrolled during active disease. The DNA of the CDR3 is TGCGCCTCTGGGACAGGGCACACTGAAGCTTTCTTT. Protein sequence: CASGTGHTEAFF.